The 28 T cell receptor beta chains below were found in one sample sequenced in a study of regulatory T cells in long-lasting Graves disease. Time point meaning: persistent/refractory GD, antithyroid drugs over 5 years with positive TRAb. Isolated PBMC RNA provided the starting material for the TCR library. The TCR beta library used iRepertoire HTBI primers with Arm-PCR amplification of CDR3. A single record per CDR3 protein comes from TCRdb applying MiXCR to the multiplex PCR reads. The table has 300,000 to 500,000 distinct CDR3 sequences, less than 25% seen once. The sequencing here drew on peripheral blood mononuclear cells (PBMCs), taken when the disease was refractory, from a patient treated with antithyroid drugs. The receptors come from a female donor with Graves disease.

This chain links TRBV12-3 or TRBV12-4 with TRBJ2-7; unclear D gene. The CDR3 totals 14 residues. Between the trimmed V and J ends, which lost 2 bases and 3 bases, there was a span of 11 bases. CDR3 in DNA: TGTGCCAGCAGTTTACGAGGCAGGAGCTACGAGCAGTACTTC. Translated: CASSLRGRSYEQYF.

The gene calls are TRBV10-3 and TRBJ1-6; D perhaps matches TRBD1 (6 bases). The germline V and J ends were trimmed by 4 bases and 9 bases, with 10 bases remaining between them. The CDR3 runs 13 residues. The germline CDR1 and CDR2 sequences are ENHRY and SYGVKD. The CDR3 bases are TGTGCCATCAGTGGACAGGAAAGTTCACCCCTCCACTTT. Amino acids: CAISGQESSPLHF.

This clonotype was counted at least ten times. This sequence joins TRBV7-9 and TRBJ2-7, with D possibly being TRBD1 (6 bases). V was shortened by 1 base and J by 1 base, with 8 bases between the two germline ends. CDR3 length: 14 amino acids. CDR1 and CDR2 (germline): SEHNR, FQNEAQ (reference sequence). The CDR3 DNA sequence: TGTGCCAGCAGCTTAGACAGGGCTTCCTACGAGCAGTACTTC. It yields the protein CASSLDRASYEQYF.

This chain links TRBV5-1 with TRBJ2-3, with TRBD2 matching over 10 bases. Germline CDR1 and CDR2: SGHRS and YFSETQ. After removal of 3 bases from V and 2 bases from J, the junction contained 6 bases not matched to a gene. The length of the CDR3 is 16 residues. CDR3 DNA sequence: TGCGCCAGCAGCTGGGGACTAGCGAGGCTCACAGATACGCAGTATTTT. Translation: CASSWGLARLTDTQYF.

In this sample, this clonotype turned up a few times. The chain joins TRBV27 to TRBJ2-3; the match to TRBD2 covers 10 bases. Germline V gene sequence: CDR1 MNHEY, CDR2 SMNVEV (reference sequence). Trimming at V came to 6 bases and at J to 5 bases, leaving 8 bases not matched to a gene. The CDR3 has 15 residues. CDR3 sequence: CASRRLAGAIDTQYF. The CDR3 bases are TGTGCCAGCAGGCGGCTAGCGGGAGCAATAGATACGCAGTATTTT.

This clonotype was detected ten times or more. CDR3 nucleotides: TGTGCCAGCAACATAAACCCGCTAGCGGAAGAGACCCAGTACTTC. This codes for CASNINPLAEETQYF. J is TRBJ2-5 and V is TRBV6-1, with 7 bases lining up with TRBD2. Germline V CDR1 and CDR2: MNHNS, SASEGT. J lost 3 bases, V lost 7 bases, and 11 bases had no gene match. CDR3 length: 15 residues.

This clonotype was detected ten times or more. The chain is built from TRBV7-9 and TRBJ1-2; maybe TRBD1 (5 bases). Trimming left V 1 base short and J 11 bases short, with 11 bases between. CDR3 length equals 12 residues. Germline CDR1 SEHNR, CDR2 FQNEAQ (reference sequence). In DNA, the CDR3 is TGTGCCAGCAGCTTAGAACAGGACAAATACACCTTC. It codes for CASSLEQDKYTF.

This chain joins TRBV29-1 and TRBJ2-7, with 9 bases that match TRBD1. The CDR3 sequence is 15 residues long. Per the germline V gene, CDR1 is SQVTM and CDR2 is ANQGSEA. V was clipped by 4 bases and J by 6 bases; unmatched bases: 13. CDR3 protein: CSVGALGQGPSEQYF. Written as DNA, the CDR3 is TGCAGCGTTGGGGCTTTGGGACAGGGTCCCTCCGAGCAGTACTTC.

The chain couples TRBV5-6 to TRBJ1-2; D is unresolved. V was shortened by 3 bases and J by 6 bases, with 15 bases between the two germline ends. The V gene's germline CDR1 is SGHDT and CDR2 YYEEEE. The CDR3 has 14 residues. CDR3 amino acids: CASSWAVGSDGYTF. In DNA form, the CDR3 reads TGTGCCAGCAGCTGGGCAGTGGGGTCGGATGGCTACACCTTC. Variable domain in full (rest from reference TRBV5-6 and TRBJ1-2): DAGVTQSPTHLIKTRGQQVTLRCSPKSGHDTVSWYQQALGQGPQFIFQYYEEEERQRGNFPDRFSGHQFPNYSSELNVNALLLGDSALYLCASSWAVGSDGYTFGSGTRLTVV.

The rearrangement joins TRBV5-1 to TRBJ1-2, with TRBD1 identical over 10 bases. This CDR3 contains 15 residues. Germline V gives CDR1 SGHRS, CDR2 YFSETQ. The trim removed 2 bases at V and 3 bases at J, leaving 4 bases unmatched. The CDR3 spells CASSLPGQGYYGYTF. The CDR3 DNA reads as TGCGCCAGCAGCTTACCGGGACAGGGGTACTATGGCTACACCTTC.

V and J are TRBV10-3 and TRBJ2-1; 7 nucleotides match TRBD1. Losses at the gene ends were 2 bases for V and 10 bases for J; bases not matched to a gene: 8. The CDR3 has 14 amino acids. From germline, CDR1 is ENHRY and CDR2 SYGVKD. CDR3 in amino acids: CAISEIDRVEEQFF. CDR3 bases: TGTGCCATCAGTGAGATTGACAGGGTGGAAGAGCAGTTCTTC.

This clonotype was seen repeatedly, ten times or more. CDR3 bases: TGTGCCAGCAGCTCAGGACTAGACCAAGAGACCCAGTACTTC. Amino acids: CASSSGLDQETQYF. V is TRBV11-2 and J is TRBJ2-5, with TRBD2 identical over 7 bases. Germline trimming cut 4 bases from V and 0 bases from J; bases unmatched to any gene: 2. This CDR3 has 14 amino acids. Germline loops: CDR1 SGHAT, CDR2 FQNNGV.

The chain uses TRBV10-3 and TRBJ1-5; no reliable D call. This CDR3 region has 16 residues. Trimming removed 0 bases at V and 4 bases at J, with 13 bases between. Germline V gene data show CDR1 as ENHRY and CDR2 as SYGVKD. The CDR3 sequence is CAISESGSELNQPQHF. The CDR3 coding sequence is TGTGCCATCAGTGAGTCGGGGAGCGAACTTAATCAGCCCCAGCATTTT.

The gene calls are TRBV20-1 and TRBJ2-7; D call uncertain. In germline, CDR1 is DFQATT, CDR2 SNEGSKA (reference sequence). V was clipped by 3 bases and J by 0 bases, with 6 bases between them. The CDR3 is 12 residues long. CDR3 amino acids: CSARPDSYEQYF. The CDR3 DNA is TGCAGTGCTAGGCCAGACTCCTACGAGCAGTACTTC.

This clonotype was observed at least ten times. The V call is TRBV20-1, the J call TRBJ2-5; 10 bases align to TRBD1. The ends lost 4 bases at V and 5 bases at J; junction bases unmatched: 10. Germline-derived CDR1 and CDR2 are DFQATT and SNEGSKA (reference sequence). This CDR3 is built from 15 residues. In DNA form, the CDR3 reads TGCAGTGCTAAATTGGACAGGGGGAGAGGGGAGACCCAGTACTTC. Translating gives CSAKLDRGRGETQYF.

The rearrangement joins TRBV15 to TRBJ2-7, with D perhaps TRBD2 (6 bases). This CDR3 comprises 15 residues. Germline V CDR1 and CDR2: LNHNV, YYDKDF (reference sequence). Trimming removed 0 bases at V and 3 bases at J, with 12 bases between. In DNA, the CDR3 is TGTGCCACCAGCAGAGAAAGGGGACTGAGCTACGAGCAGTACTTC. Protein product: CATSRERGLSYEQYF.

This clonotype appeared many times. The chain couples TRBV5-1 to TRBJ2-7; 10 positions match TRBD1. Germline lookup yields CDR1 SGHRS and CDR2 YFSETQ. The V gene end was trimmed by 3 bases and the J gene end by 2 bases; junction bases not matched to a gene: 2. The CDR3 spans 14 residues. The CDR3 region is CASSWGTGAYEQYF. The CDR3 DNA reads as TGCGCCAGCAGCTGGGGGACAGGGGCCTACGAGCAGTACTTC.

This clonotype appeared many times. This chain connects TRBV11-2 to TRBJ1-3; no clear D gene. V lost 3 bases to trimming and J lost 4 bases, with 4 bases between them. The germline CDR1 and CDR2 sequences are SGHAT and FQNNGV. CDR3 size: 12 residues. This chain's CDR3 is CASSFGGNTIYF. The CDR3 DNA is TGTGCCAGCAGCTTCGGCGGAAACACCATATATTTT.

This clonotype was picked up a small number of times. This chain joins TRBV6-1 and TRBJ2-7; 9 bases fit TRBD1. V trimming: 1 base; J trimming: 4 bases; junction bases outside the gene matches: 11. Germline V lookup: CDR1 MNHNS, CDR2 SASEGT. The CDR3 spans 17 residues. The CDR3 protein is CASSEGTGVLSSYEQYF. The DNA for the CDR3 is TGTGCCAGCAGTGAAGGGACAGGGGTGTTGTCGTCTTACGAGCAGTACTTC.

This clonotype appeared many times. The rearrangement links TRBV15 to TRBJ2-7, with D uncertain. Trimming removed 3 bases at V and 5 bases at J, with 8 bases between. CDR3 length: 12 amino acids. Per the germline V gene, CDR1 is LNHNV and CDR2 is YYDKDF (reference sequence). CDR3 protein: CATSRASNEQYF. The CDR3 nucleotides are TGTGCCACCAGCAGGGCAAGCAACGAGCAGTACTTC.

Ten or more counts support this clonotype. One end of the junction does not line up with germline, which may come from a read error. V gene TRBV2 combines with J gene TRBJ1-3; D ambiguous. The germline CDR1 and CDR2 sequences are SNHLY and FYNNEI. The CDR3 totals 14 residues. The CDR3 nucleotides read TGTGCCAGCAGTGAACAGCCGTCTGGAGACACCATATATTTT. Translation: CASSEQPSGDTIYF.

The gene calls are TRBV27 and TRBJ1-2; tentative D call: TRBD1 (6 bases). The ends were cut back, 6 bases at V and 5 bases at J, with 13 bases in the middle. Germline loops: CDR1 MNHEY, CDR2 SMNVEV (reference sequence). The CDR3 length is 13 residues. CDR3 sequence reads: CASRMGGAYGYTF. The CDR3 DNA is TGTGCCAGCAGAATGGGGGGGGCGTATGGCTACACCTTC.

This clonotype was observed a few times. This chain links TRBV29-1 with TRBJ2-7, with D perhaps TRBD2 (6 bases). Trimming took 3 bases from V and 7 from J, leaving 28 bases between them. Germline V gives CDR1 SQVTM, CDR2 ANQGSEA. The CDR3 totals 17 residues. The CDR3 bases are TGCAGCGTTGATGGAATTGGGTCGGGCGGGACCCTCGGGGAGCAGTACTTC. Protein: CSVDGIGSGGTLGEQYF.

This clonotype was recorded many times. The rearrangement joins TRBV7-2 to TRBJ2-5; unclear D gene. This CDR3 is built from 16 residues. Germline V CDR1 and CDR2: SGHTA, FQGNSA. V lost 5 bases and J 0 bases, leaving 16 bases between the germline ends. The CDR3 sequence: CASSQQPEWYQETQYF. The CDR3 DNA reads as TGTGCCAGCAGCCAACAGCCGGAGTGGTACCAAGAGACCCAGTACTTC.

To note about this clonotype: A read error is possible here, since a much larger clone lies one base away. CDR3: CASSHGRGPYEQYF. In DNA, the CDR3 is TGTGCCAGCAGTCACGGCAGGGGGCCCTACGAGCAGTACTTC. The genes are TRBV6-1 and TRBJ2-7, with TRBD1 matching 8 bases. The V and J ends lost 5 bases and 2 bases, in that order; junction bases with no gene match: 5. Germline loops: CDR1 MNHNS, CDR2 SASEGT. The CDR3 has 14 amino acids.

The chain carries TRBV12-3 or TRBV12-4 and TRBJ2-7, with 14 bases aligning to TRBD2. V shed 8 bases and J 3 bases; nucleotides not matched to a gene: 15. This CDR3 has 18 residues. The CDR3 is CASCEGGGTSGSIYEQYF. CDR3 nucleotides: TGTGCCAGCTGTGAAGGCGGGGGGACTAGCGGGAGTATCTACGAGCAGTACTTC.

This CDR3 reads CASSLAPSYNEQFF. The CDR3 region has the DNA TGTGCCAGCAGCTTAGCGCCTTCATACAATGAGCAGTTCTTC. The V call is TRBV7-2, the J call TRBJ2-1; D remains unclear. The CDR3 totals 14 residues. Per germline, CDR1 SGHTA and CDR2 FQGNSA. The V gene lost 0 bases and the J gene lost 4 bases, with 7 bases spanning the gap. The full variable domain, with the rest looked up from reference TRBV7-2 and TRBJ2-1, is GAGVSQSPSNKVTEKGKDVELRCDPISGHTALYWYRQSLGQGLEFLIYFQGNSAPDKSGLPSDRFSAERTGGSVSTLTIQRTQQEDSAVYLCASSLAPSYNEQFFGPGTRLTVL.

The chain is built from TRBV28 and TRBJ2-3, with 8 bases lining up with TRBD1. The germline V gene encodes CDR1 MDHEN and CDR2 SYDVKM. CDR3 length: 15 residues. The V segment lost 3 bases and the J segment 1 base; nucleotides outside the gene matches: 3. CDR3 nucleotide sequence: TGTGCCAGCAGTTTGAGGGACAGGCGCACAGATACGCAGTATTTT. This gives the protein CASSLRDRRTDTQYF.